A selection of T cell receptor beta chains follows, all from one sample in a study of OX40 agonist ivuxolimab in advanced cancers. Here immunoSEQ multiplex PCR was the method, and the copy in TCRdb shows in-frame clones only, minus some. The profile shows about 80,000 clones, approximately 92% of them singletons. This specimen consisted of CD4+ or CD8+ T cells sorted from blood, obtained in a trial of the OX40 agonist ivuxolimab. These receptors all come from an adult with an advanced solid tumor such as melanoma, head and neck, liver or kidney cancer. Each CDR3 is given with its conserved first and last residue. The D gene is left open where the match is weak. Some rows have no size entry. The others give once, few or many, or a class for an expanded clone.

D gene,J gene,clone size,V gene,CDR3 protein,CDR3 DNA
TRBD1,TRBJ2-5,once,TRBV14,CASSQGYRGRETQYF,TGTGCCAGCAGCCAAGGTTACAGGGGGCGAGAGACCCAGTACTTC
TRBD2,TRBJ2-5,-,TRBV7-8,CASSMGLAHQETQYF,TGTGCCAGCAGCATGGGACTAGCGCATCAAGAGACCCAGTACTTC
-,TRBJ2-5,-,TRBV28,CASSSRGETTQYF,TGTGCCAGCAGTTCCAGGGGGGAGACGACCCAGTACTTC
-,TRBJ2-7,once,TRBV4-2,CASSQVGTSSYEQYF,TGTGCCAGCAGCCAAGTTGGGACTTCCTCCTACGAGCAGTACTTC
TRBD2,TRBJ2-1,-,TRBV18,CASSRLAPSLNEQFF,TGTGCCAGCTCACGACTAGCGCCCAGCCTGAATGAGCAGTTCTTC
-,TRBJ1-5,-,TRBV13,CASSTHEQPQHF,TGTGCCAGCAGCACCCACGAGCAGCCCCAGCATTTT
-,TRBJ1-4,-,TRBV12-1,CASGPSGTGELSEKLFF,TGTGCCAGCGGACCATCCGGGACAGGGGAGCTGTCCGAAAAACTGTTTTTT
-,TRBJ2-5,once,TRBV28,CASSGGSPGTWETQYF,TGTGCCAGCAGTGGTGGGAGCCCTGGGACCTGGGAGACCCAGTACTTC
-,TRBJ1-1,-,TRBV6-6,CASSRQRNTEAFF,TGTGCCAGCAGCCGACAGCGAAACACTGAAGCTTTCTTT
-,TRBJ1-2,-,TRBV7-2,CASSSGGGRTANYGYTF,TGTGCCAGCAGCTCGGGGGGAGGCCGGACAGCTAACTATGGCTACACCTTC
TRBD1,TRBJ2-5,-,TRBV5-1,CASSGGQGALETQYF,TGCGCCAGCAGCGGGGGACAGGGGGCCTTAGAGACCCAGTACTTC
TRBD2,TRBJ2-1,-,TRBV14,CASSQGPSGASYNEQFF,TGTGCCAGCAGCCAAGGACCAAGCGGGGCCTCCTACAATGAGCAGTTCTTC
TRBD1,TRBJ1-5,-,TRBV6-6,CASSYGTGNQPQHF,TGTGCCAGCAGTTACGGGACAGGGAATCAGCCCCAGCATTTT
-,TRBJ2-5,few,TRBV12-5,CASGLVGTQETQYF,TGTGCTAGTGGTTTGGTTGGAACCCAAGAGACCCAGTACTTC
TRBD1,TRBJ2-5,-,TRBV7-2,CASSFRDRWETQYF,TGTGCCAGCAGTTTCCGGGACAGATGGGAGACCCAGTACTTC
TRBD1,TRBJ1-5,-,TRBV7-4,CASSLARDSGSNQPQHF,TGTGCCAGCAGCTTAGCCCGGGACAGCGGTAGCAATCAGCCCCAGCATTTT
-,TRBJ2-4,-,TRBV5-1,CASSLEAFRAKNIQYF,TGCGCCAGCAGCTTGGAGGCCTTTCGGGCCAAAAACATTCAGTACTTC
TRBD1,TRBJ1-2,-,TRBV28,CASRTGFYGYTF,TGTGCCAGCCGGACAGGGTTCTACGGCTACACCTTC
TRBD1,TRBJ2-3,-,TRBV6-5,CATRGTGTHTQYF,TGTGCCACCCGTGGGACAGGGACGCATACGCAGTATTTT
-,TRBJ1-2,-,TRBV7-2,CASSPWTPNHYGYTF,TGTGCCAGCAGCCCCTGGACACCTAACCACTATGGCTACACCTTC
TRBD2,TRBJ2-5,-,TRBV7-6,CASSLALASGYQETQYF,TGTGCCAGCAGCTTAGCGCTTGCTAGCGGCTACCAAGAGACCCAGTACTTC
-,TRBJ1-4,-,TRBV7-2,CASSFGGSDEKLFF,TGTGCCAGCAGCTTTGGGGGTTCCGATGAAAAACTGTTTTTT
-,TRBJ1-2,-,TRBV7-9,CASSGPGHVGYTF,TGTGCCAGCAGCGGCCCGGGACACGTTGGCTACACCTTC
-,TRBJ1-3,-,TRBV7-2,CASSLVRVTSGNTIYF,TGTGCCAGCAGCTTAGTTCGGGTAACCTCTGGAAACACCATATATTTT
TRBD2,TRBJ2-7,-,TRBV11-3,CASSPRTSGRRLTYEQYF,TGTGCCAGCAGCCCCCGCACTAGCGGGAGGAGATTGACCTACGAGCAGTACTTC
-,TRBJ2-5,-,TRBV11-3,CASSLGGPAQPWETQYF,TGTGCCAGCAGCTTAGGGGGGCCTGCCCAACCATGGGAGACCCAGTACTTC
TRBD1,TRBJ2-7,-,TRBV6-6,CASSPTGYEQYF,TGTGCCAGCAGTCCGACAGGGTACGAGCAGTACTTC
TRBD2,TRBJ2-3,-,TRBV7-3,CASSLTQREGRTDTQYF,TGTGCCAGCAGCTTAACGCAGCGGGAGGGCCGTACAGATACGCAGTATTTT
TRBD2,TRBJ2-5,-,TRBV5-4,CASSLATSGTAKTQYF,TGTGCCAGCAGCTTGGCGACTAGCGGAACTGCGAAGACCCAGTACTTC
TRBD1,TRBJ1-2,-,TRBV28,CASSPTGFRNGYTF,TGTGCCAGCAGCCCGACAGGGTTCCGGAATGGCTACACCTTC
-,TRBJ2-6,-,TRBV5-1,CASSLERAGANVLTF,TGCGCCAGCAGCTTGGAGAGGGCTGGGGCCAACGTCCTGACTTTC
-,TRBJ2-2,-,TRBV5-5,CASSRQDTGELFF,TGTGCCAGCAGCAGACAGGATACCGGGGAGCTGTTTTTT
TRBD1,TRBJ2-5,-,TRBV27,CASSRPGQGRETQYF,TGTGCCAGCAGCCGACCGGGACAGGGGAGGGAGACCCAGTACTTC
TRBD2,TRBJ2-7,-,TRBV27,CASTQKGRDYEQYF,TGTGCCAGCACCCAGAAAGGGAGGGACTACGAGCAGTACTTC
TRBD1,TRBJ2-7,once,TRBV6-5,CASRPGQVNREQYF,TGTGCCAGCAGACCGGGACAGGTAAACCGAGAGCAGTACTTC
-,TRBJ2-2,-,TRBV5-4,CASSLTVNTGELFF,TGTGCCAGCAGCCTGACAGTAAACACCGGGGAGCTGTTTTTT
TRBD1,TRBJ2-2,-,TRBV15,CATSSGQGAGELFF,TGTGCCACCAGCAGTGGACAGGGGGCCGGGGAGCTGTTTTTT
-,TRBJ2-3,-,TRBV11-2,CASSLRGTDTQYF,TGTGCCAGCAGCCTCAGGGGTACAGATACGCAGTATTTT
TRBD2,TRBJ2-5,-,TRBV7-2,CASSTGLAGGRGETQYF,TGTGCCAGCAGCACCGGACTAGCGGGAGGGCGAGGCGAGACCCAGTACTTC